This passage covers 11 T cell receptor beta chains from one sample sequenced in a study of T cell responses to AZD1222 COVID-19 vaccine. Assay: immunoSEQ multiplex PCR; the TCRdb copy retains only in-frame clones and omits some. The table lists some 190,000 clones, around nine tenths of them singletons. This material consisted of peripheral blood, taken 28 days after the second AZD1222 dose. These receptors were taken from an adult who received the AZD1222 COVID-19 vaccine.

The chain couples TRBV21-1 to TRBJ2-7; the table's D call, TRBD2, was not checked against the DNA. TRBV21-1 is annotated as a pseudogene. The CDR3 covers 16 residues. The CDR3 DNA sequence: TGTGCCAGCAGCCGTCTAGCGGGGGAACGGGTCTACGAGCAGTACTTC. It is translated as CASSRLAGERVYEQYF.

This clone turned up a few times. The gene calls are TRBV4-3 and TRBJ1-1; no clear D gene. This CDR3 has 15 residues. V was pared by 0 bases and J by 2 bases, with 10 bases between. Germline V gene lookup returns CDR1 LGHNA and CDR2 YSLEER. For the CDR3, the DNA is TGCGCCAGCAGCCAAGATCTTTTAGGCAACACTGAAGCTTTCTTT. The encoded protein is CASSQDLLGNTEAFF.

The V and J genes are TRBV9 and TRBJ1-2, with D possibly matching TRBD1 (5 bases). The CDR3 spans 12 residues. Germline assignment: CDR1 SGDLS and CDR2 YYNGEE. V was trimmed by 0 bases and J by 6 bases, leaving 6 bases between them. The CDR3 reads CASSVGGNGYTF. As DNA, the CDR3 is TGTGCCAGCAGCGTAGGGGGGAATGGCTACACCTTC.

The rearrangement uses TRBV6-5 and TRBJ2-2; TRBD2 agrees at 7 bases. The CDR3 is 16 residues long. Trimming at V came to 4 bases and at J to 0 bases, leaving 5 bases not matched to a gene. Germline lookup yields CDR1 MNHEY and CDR2 SVGAGI. The CDR3 DNA reads TGTGCCAGCAGTTCCTTAGCGGGCCCGAACACCGGGGAGCTGTTTTTT. Residues: CASSSLAGPNTGELFF.

The CDR3 DNA reads as TGTGCCACCGGCGACTTAGCGGGGGGACCTTACAATGAGCAGTTCTTC. Translated: CATGDLAGGPYNEQFF. The V and J genes are TRBV19 and TRBJ2-1; the match to TRBD2 covers 10 bases. The V segment lost 10 bases and the J segment 4 bases; nucleotides outside the gene matches: 13. This CDR3 is 16 amino acids long. The germline CDR1 and CDR2 sequences are LNHDA and SQIVND (reference sequence).

This chain joins TRBV6-5 and TRBJ2-3; the D is unclear. The germline gives CDR1 MNHEY, CDR2 SVGAGI. With 5 bases removed from V and 5 bases from J, the gap between germline ends came to 11 bases. This CDR3 is built from 13 residues. CDR3 bases: TGTGCCAGCAGTACAGTTTGGGGAGATACGCAGTATTTT. Amino acids: CASSTVWGDTQYF.

This clone appeared a few times. The gene calls are TRBV20-1 and TRBJ1-5; D is perhaps TRBD1 (6 bases). Germline V lookup: CDR1 DFQATT, CDR2 SNEGSKA (reference sequence). There are 13 residues in the CDR3. Trimming shortened V by 3 bases and J by 6 bases, and 12 bases separated the two germline ends. The CDR3 here is CSASPGAAQPQHF. The DNA for the CDR3 is TGCAGTGCTAGTCCAGGGGCGGCTCAGCCCCAGCATTTT.

This clone was observed a single time. The chain uses TRBV5-1 and TRBJ2-1, with TRBD1 matching over 9 bases. Germline V gene sequence: CDR1 SGHRS, CDR2 YFSETQ. Trimming took 4 bases from V and 5 from J; bases not matched to a gene: 7. The CDR3 runs 15 residues. CDR3 region: CASSNRDRDDNEQFF. For the CDR3, the DNA is TGCGCCAGCAGCAACCGGGACAGGGATGACAATGAGCAGTTCTTC.

The genes are TRBV27 and TRBJ2-7; 13 bases align to TRBD2. The V gene end was trimmed by 5 bases and the J gene end by 9 bases; junction bases not matched to a gene: 7. The CDR3 spans 14 residues. Germline lookup yields CDR1 MNHEY and CDR2 SMNVEV (reference sequence). The CDR3 reads CASSIRTSGSGQYF. In DNA, the CDR3 is TGTGCCAGCAGTATCAGGACTAGCGGGAGTGGGCAGTACTTC.

This chain uses TRBV10-1 with TRBJ1-2; 10 positions agree with TRBD1. This CDR3 has 13 residues. Germline V gene sequence: CDR1 WNHNN, CDR2 SYGVQD (reference sequence). V lost 8 bases, J lost 8 bases, and 8 bases stayed unmatched. The CDR3 DNA sequence: TGCGCCAGCTCTGGGACAGGGGACGGCGGCTACACCTTC. This codes for CASSGTGDGGYTF.

This chain uses TRBV12-3 or TRBV12-4 with TRBJ1-3; D gene unclear. This CDR3 contains 12 residues. The V gene lost 3 bases and the J gene lost 4 bases, with 4 bases spanning the gap. CDR3 bases: TGTGCCAGCAGTTTTTCCGGAAACACCATATATTTT. Its translation: CASSFSGNTIYF.